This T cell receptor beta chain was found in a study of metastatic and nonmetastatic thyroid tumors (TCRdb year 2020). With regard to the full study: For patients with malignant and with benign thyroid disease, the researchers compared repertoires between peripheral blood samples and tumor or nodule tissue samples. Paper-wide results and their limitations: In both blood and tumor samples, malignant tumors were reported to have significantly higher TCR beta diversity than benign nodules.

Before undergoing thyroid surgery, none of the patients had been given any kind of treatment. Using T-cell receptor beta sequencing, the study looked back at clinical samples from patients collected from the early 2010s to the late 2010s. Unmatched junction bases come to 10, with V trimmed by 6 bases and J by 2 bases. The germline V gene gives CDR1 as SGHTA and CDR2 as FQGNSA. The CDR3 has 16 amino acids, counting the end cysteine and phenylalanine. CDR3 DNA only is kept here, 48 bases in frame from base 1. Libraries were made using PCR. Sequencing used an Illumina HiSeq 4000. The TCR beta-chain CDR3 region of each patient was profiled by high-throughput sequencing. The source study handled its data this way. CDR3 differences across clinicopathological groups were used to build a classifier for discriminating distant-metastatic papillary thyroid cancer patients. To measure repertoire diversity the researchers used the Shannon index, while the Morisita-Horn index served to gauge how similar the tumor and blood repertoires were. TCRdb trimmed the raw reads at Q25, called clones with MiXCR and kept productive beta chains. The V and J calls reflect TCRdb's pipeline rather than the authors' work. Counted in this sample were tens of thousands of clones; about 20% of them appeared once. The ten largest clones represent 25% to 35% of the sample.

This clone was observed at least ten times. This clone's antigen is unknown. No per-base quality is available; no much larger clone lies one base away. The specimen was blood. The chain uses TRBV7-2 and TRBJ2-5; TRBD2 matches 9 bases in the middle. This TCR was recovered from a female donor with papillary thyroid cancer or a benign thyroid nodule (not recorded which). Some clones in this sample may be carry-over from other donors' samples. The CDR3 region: CASSMGLARGQETQYF. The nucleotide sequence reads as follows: TGTGCCAGCAGTATGGGACTAGCAAGGGGGCAAGAGACCCAGTACTTC.